One and the same sample provided the 13 T cell receptor beta chains below, sequenced in a study of CD8+ T cells in alopecia areata. Sequencing templates came from extracted RNA that was reverse transcribed into cDNA. The table came from immunoSEQ multiplex PCR; TCRdb's copy has only in-frame clones and leaves some out. Found here are roughly 110,000 clones, under 60% of them singletons; the top ten hold 10% to 15%. The treatment denotes: oral pan-JAK inhibitor, 5-10 mg twice daily. Sequencing used CD8+ T cells sorted from blood, obtained at week 24, from a patient treated with tofacitinib. The receptors were sampled from a human donor with alopecia areata.

The chain has TRBV6-4 and TRBJ2-3, with 10 bases fitting TRBD2. There are 15 residues in the CDR3. Germline CDR1 reads MRHNA; CDR2 reads SNTAGT. Trimming removed 6 bases from V and 4 bases from J; junction bases left unmatched: 7. The CDR3 sequence is CASSQERGGSDTQYF. The CDR3 DNA reads as TGTGCCAGCAGCCAAGAGCGGGGGGGCTCAGATACGCAGTATTTT.

This chain links TRBV11-1 with TRBJ2-4; D is uncertain. Looked up from germline, CDR1 is SGHAT and CDR2 is FQDESV (reference sequence). This CDR3 is 16 amino acids long. Deletions cut 1 base from V and 0 bases from J, with 10 bases between. CDR3 protein: CASSLVDPLAKNIQYF. As DNA, the CDR3 is TGTGCCAGCAGCTTAGTGGATCCACTAGCCAAAAACATTCAGTACTTC. Full variable domain (rest looked up from reference TRBV11-1 and TRBJ2-4): EAEVAQSPRYKITEKSQAVAFWCDPISGHATLYWYRQILGQGPELLVQFQDESVVDDSQLPKDRFSAERLKGVDSTLKIQPAELGDSAMYLCASSLVDPLAKNIQYFGAGTRLSVL.

This clone occurred a few times. The J gene is TRBJ2-7, the V gene TRBV2; 8 nucleotides match TRBD1. With V trimmed by 7 bases and J by 5 bases, 4 bases remained unmatched. Germline V gives CDR1 SNHLY, CDR2 FYNNEI. This CDR3 is built from 12 residues. The CDR3 nucleotides read TGTGCCAGCACTGAGACAGGGGACGAGCAGTACTTC. It encodes CASTETGDEQYF.

The J gene is TRBJ1-2, the V gene TRBV25-1, with D possibly being TRBD1 (5 bases). CDR3 length: 14 amino acids. Germline-derived CDR1 and CDR2 are MGHDK and SYGVNS. The germline V and J ends were trimmed by 6 bases and 8 bases, with 19 bases remaining between them. CDR3 residues: CASRGGTRWNGYTF. CDR3 coding DNA: TGTGCCAGCAGGGGCGGGACCCGCTGGAACGGCTACACCTTC.

This sequence joins TRBV30 and TRBJ2-7; 8 nucleotides match TRBD2. Per the germline V gene, CDR1 is GTSNPN and CDR2 is SVGIG (reference sequence). The CDR3 runs to 13 residues. J lost 6 bases, V lost 2 bases, and 6 bases had no gene match. The DNA of the CDR3 is TGTGCCTGGAGTACGGGACTAGGGCTCGAGCAGTACTTC. The encoded protein is CAWSTGLGLEQYF.

This clone was observed a few times. The V call is TRBV7-9, the J call TRBJ2-4, with D perhaps matching TRBD2 (5 bases). There are 12 residues in the CDR3. The germline gives CDR1 SEHNR, CDR2 FQNEAQ (reference sequence). V lost 4 bases, J lost 8 bases, and 9 bases lay in between. CDR3 sequence (DNA): TGTGCCAGCAGCTCCGACTACGACATTCAGTACTTC. Amino acid sequence: CASSSDYDIQYF.

The V gene is TRBV7-2, the J gene TRBJ1-2; D uncertain. Trimming shortened V by 1 base and J by 5 bases, and 5 bases separated the two germline ends. The CDR3 has 12 amino acids. Germline V gives CDR1 SGHTA, CDR2 FQGNSA. CDR3 region: CASSLVSYGYTF. In nucleotides, the CDR3 is TGTGCCAGCAGCTTAGTTAGTTATGGCTACACCTTC.

The V and J genes are TRBV4-3 and TRBJ1-1; D call uncertain. The CDR3 is 15 residues long. Trimming removed 0 bases at V and 1 base at J, with 9 bases between. Germline V gene sequence: CDR1 LGHNA, CDR2 YSLEER. Here the CDR3 reads CASSQDTEGNTEAFF. The CDR3 nucleotides are TGCGCCAGCAGCCAAGATACGGAGGGGAACACTGAAGCTTTCTTT.

This chain uses TRBV4-3 with TRBJ2-1, with TRBD2 matching over 10 bases. Germline CDR1 is LGHNA and CDR2 is YSLEER. The CDR3 sequence is 15 residues long. V shed 5 bases, J shed 3 bases, and the junction held 4 bases outside the gene matches. CDR3 nucleotides: TGCGCCAGCAGCGCGGGACTAGCGATCTACAATGAGCAGTTCTTC. Amino acids: CASSAGLAIYNEQFF.

This clone appeared many times. The V and J genes are TRBV7-9 and TRBJ1-4; 9 bases line up with TRBD1. The CDR3 is 16 residues long. V shed 4 bases, J shed 5 bases, and the junction held 8 bases outside the gene matches. The germline V gene has CDR1 SEHNR and CDR2 FQNEAQ (reference sequence). CDR3 nucleotide sequence: TGTGCCAGCAGCTCTTCTCCCGGGACAGGGAATGAAAAACTGTTTTTT. This gives the protein CASSSSPGTGNEKLFF.

As for this clone: The identical CDR3 is also encoded by other nucleotide sequences in the sample. V and J are TRBV4-1 and TRBJ2-3, with a possible D match to TRBD1 (5 bases). CDR3 size: 14 residues. V was cut by 2 bases and J by 0 bases, with 6 bases left in between. Germline V lookup: CDR1 MGHRA, CDR2 YSYEKL. The CDR3 nucleotides are TGCGCCAGCAGCCAACAGGGAAGCACAGATACGCAGTATTTT. Its protein product is CASSQQGSTDTQYF.

V is TRBV29-1 and J is TRBJ1-1; possibly TRBD1 for D (6 bases). Germline values: CDR1 SQVTM, CDR2 ANQGSEA. Trimming stripped 5 bases from V and 6 bases from J, with 13 bases between. There are 12 residues in the CDR3. In DNA, the CDR3 is TGCAGCGTTCAGGGGTTCGGGGCTGAAGCTTTCTTT. Its protein product is CSVQGFGAEAFF.

V and J are TRBV6-4 and TRBJ1-6; no clear D gene. The CDR3 runs to 14 residues. Germline V gives CDR1 MRHNA, CDR2 SNTAGT. V shed 2 bases and J shed 7 bases, with 9 bases lying between them. In DNA, the CDR3 is TGTGCCAGCAGTGACAGGGCTTGGAATTCACCCCTCCACTTT. It is translated as CASSDRAWNSPLHF.